This T cell receptor (beta chain) was recovered during a study of blood T cell repertoires in COVID-19 (dated by TCRdb to about 2020). At the level of the whole study: The collaborator samples originated in the United States, Italy and Spain and spanned the acute and convalescent phases of COVID-19. A freely available public database, intended as a resource for researchers studying the immune response to SARS-CoV-2, is where the repertoires were released. A de-identified subject ID, COVID-19 status, age in years and sex were almost always included in the sample metadata. The prospective study material was composed of cDNA or gDNA derived from T cells, B-cell-depleted T cells, or PBMCs. Subjects who had been exposed to COVID-19, were actively infected with it, or had recovered from it provided the deeply sampled blood TCRbeta repertoires that made up the dataset. HLA class I and class II types, where available, came from metadata supplied by the sample provider rather than from assay-based typing. The samples were drawn from the first 160 participants of the ongoing ImmuneRACE study and from more than 1,000 subjects provided by 6 global collaborators.

The immunoSEQ Assay, a bias-controlled multiplex PCR, was used to amplify TCRbeta CDR3 regions from genomic DNA. Turning to the authors' computational methods: Within the assay, amplification of reference gene primers was used to estimate how many nucleated cells each sample contained. To quantify the absolute abundance of each unique TCRbeta CDR3 rearrangement, sequence reads were collapsed and filtered. For each sample, productive Simpson clonality was calculated as the square root of Simpson's diversity index across productive rearrangements. TCRdb obtained this table from immuneACCESS and retained in-frame rearrangements with V and J assigned. These tables miss some clones; where compared with another copy, unresolved V genes account for less than half of the shortfall, and the remainder is unexplained. The V and J calls and clone size come from that table; D and trimming were worked out from the DNA. Here the sample has almost 400,000 clones; around 87% occur a single time. The ten largest clones take up more than 0.9% of the sample.

A distance of 9 bases separates the germline ends of V and J, which lose 1 base and 6 bases respectively. From the cysteine through the phenylalanine, the CDR3 covers 13 amino acids. Here the CDR3 DNA is all that survives: 39 bases in frame from base 1. Looking up the germline V gene (reference sequence) yields CDR1 LGHDT and CDR2 YNNKEL. Details on this clone: This receptor's antigen is unknown. The input lacks base qualities; no much larger clone sits a single base away.

Enrolling through a virtual design, the prospective study's participants ranged in age from roughly 18 to 89 years and lived across 24 United States geographic areas. In the prospective study, participants were assigned to cohorts based on the clinical history participants reported in a screening survey and a study questionnaire. In the prospective study, whole blood, serum and a nasopharyngeal or oropharyngeal swab were collected from each participant by mobile phlebotomists. Participants in the prospective study had the option to provide additional blood draws and questionnaires over an approximately 2-month period. Before DNA extraction, blood samples from the prospective study were shipped at room temperature or frozen. Results and caveats for the whole study, not just this receptor: The quantity of clinical and demographic metadata differed by source and by participant and was supplied without curation.

Material for sequencing was PBMCs or T cells enriched from blood (not recorded which). Recombination linked TRBV3-1 (or the pseudogene TRBV3-2) to TRBJ1-1; possibly the D gene is TRBD1, per 5 matching bases. This sequence originates from a woman aged 25-40 years with acute COVID-19. The nucleotides are TGTGCCAGCAGCCAAGCGGGGGGTCCTGAAGCTTTCTTT. It encodes CASSQAGGPEAFF.